The sequence of this T cell receptor beta chain was determined in a study of T cell repertoires in cytomegalovirus infection. Looking at the study overall: An indication of both CMV infection and matching HLA type came from public TCR beta signatures.

This clonotype has just a few counts. Its specificity is unknown. V gave up 7 bases and J gave up 0 bases; unmatched junction bases: 4. Looked up from germline, CDR1 is SNHLY and CDR2 is FYNNEI. CDR3 length: 15 residues. TCRdb passed the reads through MiXCR, listing each CDR3 protein once. The sample shows a few hundred thousand distinct CDR3 sequences, around 35% of them seen only once. This TCR came from a human donor in good health (CMV status not recorded). Some clones in this sample may be carry-over from other donors' samples. The rearrangement uses TRBV2 and TRBJ2-5, with TRBD2 identical over 11 bases. Here the sequenced sample was cultured PBMCs, taken from culture after CMV antigen stimulation. Here the CDR3 reads CASTRLAGNQETQYF. As DNA, the CDR3 is TGTGCCAGCACTAGACTAGCGGGGAACCAAGAGACCCAGTACTTC.